A selection of T cell receptor beta chains follows, all from one sample in a study of technical replicates of blood from a few donors. Here immunoSEQ multiplex PCR was the method, and the copy in TCRdb shows in-frame clones only, minus some. Altogether 50,000 to 70,000 clones are present, 90% to 95% being singletons, with the ten largest covering about 3.9%. The sample comprised PBMCs. Receptor source: a human donor in good health. Some clones in this sample may be carry-over from other donors' samples. CDR3s include the opening cysteine and the closing phenylalanine or tryptophan. D genes are given only for firm matches. Expanded clones get a size class; other rows say once, few or many, or leave the size out.

D gene: TRBD2
V gene: TRBV7-9
J gene: TRBJ2-5
clone size: once
CDR3 protein: CASSLRGLAGMVETQYF
CDR3 DNA: TGTGCCAGCAGCTTAAGGGGGCTAGCGGGAATGGTGGAGACCCAGTACTTC

D gene: NA
V gene: TRBV6-1
J gene: TRBJ1-3
clone size: NA
CDR3 protein: CASTRQAGNTIYF
CDR3 DNA: TGTGCCAGCACCCGACAGGCTGGAAACACCATATATTTT

D gene: NA
V gene: TRBV6-5
J gene: TRBJ1-2
clone size: NA
CDR3 protein: CASSYRGSGYTF
CDR3 DNA: TGTGCCAGCAGTTACCGGGGATCGGGCTACACCTTC

D gene: NA
V gene: TRBV7-2
J gene: TRBJ1-2
clone size: NA
CDR3 protein: CASSLASDRRNYGYTF
CDR3 DNA: TGTGCCAGCAGCTTAGCGTCAGACAGAAGGAACTATGGCTACACCTTC

D gene: TRBD2
V gene: TRBV5-1
J gene: TRBJ2-2
clone size: NA
CDR3 protein: CASSAGLAAGELFF
CDR3 DNA: TGCGCCAGCAGCGCCGGACTAGCGGCCGGGGAGCTGTTTTTT

D gene: NA
V gene: TRBV6-1
J gene: TRBJ1-2
clone size: NA
CDR3 protein: CASSASGYGYTF
CDR3 DNA: TGTGCCAGCAGCGCCTCCGGGTATGGCTACACCTTC

D gene: NA
V gene: TRBV7-9
J gene: TRBJ1-1
clone size: NA
CDR3 protein: CASRLEGGAGTEAFF
CDR3 DNA: TGTGCCAGCAGATTAGAGGGGGGGGCAGGTACTGAAGCTTTCTTT

D gene: NA
V gene: TRBV6-5
J gene: TRBJ2-7
clone size: NA
CDR3 protein: CASTQGRYYEQYF
CDR3 DNA: TGTGCCAGCACGCAGGGAAGATACTACGAGCAGTACTTC

D gene: NA
V gene: TRBV11-3
J gene: TRBJ2-1
clone size: NA
CDR3 protein: CASSSRWADNEQFF
CDR3 DNA: TGTGCCAGCAGCTCCCGCTGGGCAGACAATGAGCAGTTCTTC

D gene: NA
V gene: TRBV28
J gene: TRBJ1-4
clone size: NA
CDR3 protein: CASRIGGADEKLFF
CDR3 DNA: TGTGCCAGCAGAATTGGGGGCGCAGACGAAAAACTGTTTTTT

D gene: NA
V gene: TRBV4-3
J gene: TRBJ1-6
clone size: once
CDR3 protein: CASSQEGGSPLHF
CDR3 DNA: TGCGCCAGCAGCCAAGAGGGGGGTTCACCCCTCCACTTT

D gene: NA
V gene: TRBV7-2
J gene: TRBJ1-2
clone size: NA
CDR3 protein: CASSLWRTPGSDGYTF
CDR3 DNA: TGTGCCAGCAGCTTATGGCGGACCCCGGGGAGTGATGGCTACACCTTC

D gene: NA
V gene: TRBV27
J gene: TRBJ2-6
clone size: NA
CDR3 protein: CASSLAGSRSGANVLTF
CDR3 DNA: TGTGCCAGCAGTTTAGCGGGCAGCAGGTCTGGGGCCAACGTCCTGACTTTC

D gene: TRBD1
V gene: TRBV2
J gene: TRBJ1-5
clone size: few
CDR3 protein: CASSQTGGVQPQHF
CDR3 DNA: TGTGCCAGCAGCCAGACAGGGGGCGTGCAGCCCCAGCATTTT

D gene: TRBD2
V gene: TRBV4-3
J gene: TRBJ2-1
clone size: NA
CDR3 protein: CASSQVGAGGSVEQFF
CDR3 DNA: TGCGCCAGCAGCCAAGTAGGAGCGGGAGGGTCGGTTGAGCAGTTCTTC

D gene: NA
V gene: TRBV30
J gene: TRBJ1-5
clone size: NA
CDR3 protein: CAWSIDTNQPQHF
CDR3 DNA: TGTGCCTGGAGCATCGACACTAATCAGCCCCAGCATTTT

D gene: TRBD2
V gene: TRBV9
J gene: TRBJ2-2
clone size: NA
CDR3 protein: CASSVESSGGNRYTGELFF
CDR3 DNA: TGTGCCAGCAGCGTAGAGTCCAGCGGGGGGAATCGGTACACCGGGGAGCTGTTTTTT

D gene: NA
V gene: TRBV18
J gene: TRBJ2-1
clone size: NA
CDR3 protein: CASSPPPGNNKQFF
CDR3 DNA: TGTGCCAGCTCACCACCACCCGGGAACAATAAGCAGTTCTTC

D gene: TRBD1
V gene: TRBV2
J gene: TRBJ2-2
clone size: NA
CDR3 protein: CASTGQGFGELFF
CDR3 DNA: TGTGCCAGCACCGGACAGGGTTTCGGGGAGCTGTTTTTT

D gene: NA
V gene: TRBV13
J gene: TRBJ1-2
clone size: NA
CDR3 protein: CASSLGGQNYGYTF
CDR3 DNA: TGTGCCAGCAGCTTAGGAGGACAGAACTATGGCTACACCTTC

D gene: TRBD2
V gene: TRBV11-2
J gene: TRBJ2-1
clone size: NA
CDR3 protein: CASTITSGVYTEQFF
CDR3 DNA: TGTGCCAGCACCATAACTAGCGGGGTCTATACTGAGCAGTTCTTC

D gene: NA
V gene: TRBV29-1
J gene: TRBJ2-7
clone size: NA
CDR3 protein: CSVEGGLSPEQYF
CDR3 DNA: TGCAGCGTTGAAGGAGGACTCAGCCCCGAGCAGTACTTC

D gene: NA
V gene: TRBV4-3
J gene: TRBJ1-3
clone size: once
CDR3 protein: CASSPTPISSGNTIYF
CDR3 DNA: TGCGCCAGCAGCCCAACCCCTATAAGCTCTGGAAACACCATATATTTT

D gene: TRBD2
V gene: TRBV7-9
J gene: TRBJ2-1
clone size: NA
CDR3 protein: CASSPRTSGGAGVGEQFF
CDR3 DNA: TGTGCCAGCAGCCCGCGGACTAGCGGGGGGGCTGGGGTGGGTGAGCAGTTCTTC

D gene: TRBD1
V gene: TRBV30
J gene: TRBJ1-2
clone size: NA
CDR3 protein: CAWSEGQALTRGYTF
CDR3 DNA: TGTGCCTGGAGTGAGGGACAGGCGCTAACTAGGGGCTACACCTTC

D gene: NA
V gene: TRBV6-1
J gene: TRBJ2-5
clone size: NA
CDR3 protein: CASSEALRGTQYF
CDR3 DNA: TGTGCCAGCAGTGAAGCGCTTCGGGGGACCCAGTACTTC

D gene: TRBD1
V gene: TRBV25-1
J gene: TRBJ2-3
clone size: NA
CDR3 protein: CASSVQGVYTDTQYF
CDR3 DNA: TGTGCCAGCAGTGTGCAGGGGGTGTACACAGATACGCAGTATTTT

D gene: TRBD2
V gene: TRBV6-4
J gene: TRBJ2-1
clone size: NA
CDR3 protein: CASSESGGAGDEQFF
CDR3 DNA: TGTGCCAGCAGTGAGAGCGGGGGGGCCGGGGATGAGCAGTTCTTC

D gene: TRBD2
V gene: TRBV15
J gene: TRBJ2-7
clone size: NA
CDR3 protein: CATSRPPDGGGPYEQYF
CDR3 DNA: TGTGCCACCAGCAGACCCCCCGATGGCGGGGGACCCTACGAGCAGTACTTC

D gene: NA
V gene: TRBV5-1
J gene: TRBJ1-1
clone size: NA
CDR3 protein: CASSPGTGSTEAFF
CDR3 DNA: TGCGCCAGCAGCCCTGGGACTGGGAGCACTGAAGCTTTCTTT

D gene: NA
V gene: TRBV2
J gene: TRBJ1-2
clone size: NA
CDR3 protein: CASSGTGSENTF
CDR3 DNA: TGTGCCAGCAGTGGTACGGGGTCGGAAAACACCTTC

D gene: NA
V gene: TRBV15
J gene: TRBJ2-6
clone size: NA
CDR3 protein: CATSRATPLPGANVLTF
CDR3 DNA: TGTGCCACCAGCAGGGCGACACCTCTCCCTGGGGCCAACGTCCTGACTTTC